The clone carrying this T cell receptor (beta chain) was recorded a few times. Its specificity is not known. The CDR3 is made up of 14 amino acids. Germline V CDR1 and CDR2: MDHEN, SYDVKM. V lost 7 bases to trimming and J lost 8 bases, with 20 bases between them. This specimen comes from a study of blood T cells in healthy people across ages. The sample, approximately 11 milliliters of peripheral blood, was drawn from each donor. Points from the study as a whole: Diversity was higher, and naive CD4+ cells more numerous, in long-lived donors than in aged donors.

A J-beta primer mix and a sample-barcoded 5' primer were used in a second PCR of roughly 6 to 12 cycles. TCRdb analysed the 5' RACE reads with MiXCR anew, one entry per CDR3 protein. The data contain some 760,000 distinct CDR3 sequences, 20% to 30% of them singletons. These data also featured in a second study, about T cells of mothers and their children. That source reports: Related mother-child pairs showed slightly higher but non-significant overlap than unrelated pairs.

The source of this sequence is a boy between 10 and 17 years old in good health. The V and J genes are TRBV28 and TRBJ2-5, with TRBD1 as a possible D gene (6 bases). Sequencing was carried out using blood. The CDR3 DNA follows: TGTGCCAGCACCCCCGGACAGTATTTAGAAACCCAGTACTTC. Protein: CASTPGQYLETQYF.